The 5 T cell receptor beta chains presented below share a single source sample, sequenced in a study of blood T cell repertoires in COVID-19. Assay: immunoSEQ multiplex PCR; the TCRdb copy retains only in-frame clones and omits some. The sample lists roughly 90,000 clones; 65% to 90% were seen once. The sequenced material came from peripheral blood. These receptors were collected from a woman older than 75 with active or convalescent COVID-19.

This chain connects TRBV19 to TRBJ2-2; D perhaps matches TRBD1 (6 bases). Trimming left V 5 bases short and J 7 bases short, with 14 bases between. This CDR3 is 14 amino acids long. In germline, CDR1 is LNHDA, CDR2 SQIVND (reference sequence). CDR3 coding DNA: TGTGCCAGTAGTCCCGGGACACTCATCGGGGAGCTGTTTTTT. Translating it yields CASSPGTLIGELFF. The whole variable domain, filled in from reference TRBV19 and TRBJ2-2, reads DGGITQSPKYLFRKEGQNVTLSCEQNLNHDAMYWYRQDPGQGLRLIYYSQIVNDFQKGDIAEGYSVSREKKESFPLTVTSAQKNPTAFYLCASSPGTLIGELFFGEGSRLTVL.

This rearrangement joins TRBV7-2 to TRBJ1-4; possible D gene TRBD1, 5 bases. With 4 bases removed from V and 1 base from J, the gap between germline ends came to 7 bases. The CDR3 loop spans 14 amino acids. From germline, CDR1 is SGHTA and CDR2 FQGNSA. The chain's CDR3 is CASSSQGTNEKLFF. The DNA for the CDR3 is TGTGCCAGCAGCTCCCAGGGAACTAATGAAAAACTGTTTTTT.

This clone was detected a few times. This chain links TRBV30 with TRBJ1-1; 11 bases map to TRBD1. Germline trimming cut 1 base from V and 6 bases from J; bases unmatched to any gene: 7. The CDR3 is 15 amino acids. CDR1 and CDR2 from the germline V gene are GTSNPN and SVGIG (reference sequence). CDR3 loop: CAWSGKGQGGAEAFF. For the CDR3, the DNA is TGTGCCTGGAGTGGAAAGGGACAGGGGGGCGCTGAAGCTTTCTTT.

CDR3 in amino acids: CASSVRSGDGDEKLFF. DNA for the CDR3: TGTGCCAGCAGCGTAAGATCCGGGGATGGGGATGAAAAACTGTTTTTT. The chain uses TRBV11-3 and TRBJ1-4; D is unresolved. The germline CDR1 and CDR2 sequences are SGHNT and YENEEA. Trimming shortened V by 5 bases and J by 6 bases, and 19 bases separated the two germline ends. This CDR3 has 16 residues.

The chain is built from TRBV5-1 and TRBJ1-1, with 7 bases aligning to TRBD1. The ends lost 5 bases at V and 11 bases at J; junction bases unmatched: 12. The CDR3 length is 13 residues. Germline CDR1 SGHRS, CDR2 YFSETQ. The CDR3, as DNA: TGCGCCAGCAGGGCGACAGGGCCAGGTCGGGCTTTCTTT. This gives the protein CASRATGPGRAFF. Full variable domain (remainder filled in from reference TRBV5-1 and TRBJ1-1): KAGVTQTPRYLIKTRGQQVTLSCSPISGHRSVSWYQQTPGQGLQFLFEYFSETQRNKGNFPGRFSGRQFSNSRSEMNVSTLELGDSALYLCASRATGPGRAFFGQGTRLTVV.